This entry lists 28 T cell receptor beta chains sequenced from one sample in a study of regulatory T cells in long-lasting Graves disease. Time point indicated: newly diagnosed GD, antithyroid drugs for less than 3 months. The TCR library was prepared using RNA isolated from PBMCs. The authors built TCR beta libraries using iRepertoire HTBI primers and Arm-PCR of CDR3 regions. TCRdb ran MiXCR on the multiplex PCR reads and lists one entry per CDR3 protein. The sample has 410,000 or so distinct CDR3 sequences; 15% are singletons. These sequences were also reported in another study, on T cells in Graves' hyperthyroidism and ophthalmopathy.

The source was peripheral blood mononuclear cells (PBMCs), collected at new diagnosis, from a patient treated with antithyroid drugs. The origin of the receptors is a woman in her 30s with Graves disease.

The CDR3 sequence: CATSQGGMGSYEQYF. The CDR3 DNA follows: TGTGCCACCAGCCAAGGGGGCATGGGGTCCTACGAGCAGTACTTC. The chain has TRBV15 and TRBJ2-7, with TRBD1 matching 7 bases. The V gene end was trimmed by 5 bases and the J gene end by 1 base; junction bases not matched to a gene: 8. Germline V gene lookup returns CDR1 LNHNV and CDR2 YYDKDF (reference sequence). CDR3 size: 15 residues.

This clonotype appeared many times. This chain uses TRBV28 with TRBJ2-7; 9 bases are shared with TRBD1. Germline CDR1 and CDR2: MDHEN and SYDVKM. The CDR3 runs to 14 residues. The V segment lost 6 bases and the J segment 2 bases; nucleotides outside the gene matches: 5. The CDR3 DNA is TGTGCCAGCAGGCCACAGGGGGCCCCCTACGAGCAGTACTTC. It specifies CASRPQGAPYEQYF.

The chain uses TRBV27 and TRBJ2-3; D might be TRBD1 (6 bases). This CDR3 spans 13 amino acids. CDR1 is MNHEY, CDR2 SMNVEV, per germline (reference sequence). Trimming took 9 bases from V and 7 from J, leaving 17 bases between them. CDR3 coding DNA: TGTGCCAGTCGACAGGTCCCGGGCCATACGCAGTATTTT. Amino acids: CASRQVPGHTQYF.

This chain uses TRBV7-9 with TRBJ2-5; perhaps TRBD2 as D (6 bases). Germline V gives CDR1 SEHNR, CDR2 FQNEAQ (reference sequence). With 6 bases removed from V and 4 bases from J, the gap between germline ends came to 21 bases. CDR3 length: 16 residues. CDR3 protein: CASRRGLAEVRETQYF. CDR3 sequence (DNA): TGTGCCAGCAGGAGAGGGTTAGCGGAAGTACGAGAGACCCAGTACTTC.

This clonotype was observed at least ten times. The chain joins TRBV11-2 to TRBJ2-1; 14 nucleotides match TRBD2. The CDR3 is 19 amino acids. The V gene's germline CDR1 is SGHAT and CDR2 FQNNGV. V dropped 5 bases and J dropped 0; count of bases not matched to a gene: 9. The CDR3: CASSTGTSGRFLSYNEQFF. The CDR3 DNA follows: TGTGCCAGCAGCACCGGGACTAGCGGGAGATTCCTCTCCTACAATGAGCAGTTCTTC.

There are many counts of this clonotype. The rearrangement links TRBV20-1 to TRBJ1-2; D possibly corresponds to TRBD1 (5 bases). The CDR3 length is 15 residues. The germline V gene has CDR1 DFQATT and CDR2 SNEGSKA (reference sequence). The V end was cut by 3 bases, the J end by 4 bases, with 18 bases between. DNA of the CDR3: TGCAGTGCTAGGGCCTCCGGGACTATGGGCTATGGCTACACCTTC. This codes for CSARASGTMGYGYTF.

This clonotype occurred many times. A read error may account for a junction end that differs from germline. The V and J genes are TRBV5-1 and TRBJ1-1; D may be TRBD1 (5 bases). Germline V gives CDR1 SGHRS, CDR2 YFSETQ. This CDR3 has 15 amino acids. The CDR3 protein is CASSLLGGRNTEAFF. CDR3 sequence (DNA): TGTGCCAGCAGCTTGTTGGGGGGAAGGAACACTGAAGCTTTCTTT.

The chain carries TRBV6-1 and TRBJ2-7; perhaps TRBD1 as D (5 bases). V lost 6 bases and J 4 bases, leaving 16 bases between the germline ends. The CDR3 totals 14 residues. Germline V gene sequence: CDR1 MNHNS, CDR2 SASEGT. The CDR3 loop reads CASRGPGSVYEQYF. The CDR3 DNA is TGTGCCAGCAGAGGGCCAGGGTCCGTGTACGAGCAGTACTTC.

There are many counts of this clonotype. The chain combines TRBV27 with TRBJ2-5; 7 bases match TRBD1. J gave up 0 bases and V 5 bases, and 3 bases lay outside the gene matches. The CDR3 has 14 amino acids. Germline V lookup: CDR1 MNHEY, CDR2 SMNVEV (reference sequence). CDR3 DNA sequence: TGTGCCAGCAGTCGGACAGGACACCAAGAGACCCAGTACTTC. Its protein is CASSRTGHQETQYF.

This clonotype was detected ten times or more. CDR3 loop: CSAGGGGRTDEQYF. The CDR3 DNA reads as TGCAGTGCGGGGGGCGGGGGGCGAACCGACGAGCAGTACTTC. This chain connects TRBV20-1 to TRBJ2-7; TRBD2 aligns across 8 bases. Germline-derived CDR1 and CDR2 are DFQATT and SNEGSKA (reference sequence). Trimming removed 6 bases from V and 5 bases from J; junction bases left unmatched: 12. CDR3 length: 14 amino acids.

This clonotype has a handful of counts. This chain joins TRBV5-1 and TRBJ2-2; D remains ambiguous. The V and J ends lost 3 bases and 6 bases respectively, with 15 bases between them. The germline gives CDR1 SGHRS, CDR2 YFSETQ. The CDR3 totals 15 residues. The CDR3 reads CASSSPRTDPGELFF. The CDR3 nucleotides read TGCGCCAGCAGCTCCCCGAGGACCGACCCCGGGGAGCTGTTTTTT.

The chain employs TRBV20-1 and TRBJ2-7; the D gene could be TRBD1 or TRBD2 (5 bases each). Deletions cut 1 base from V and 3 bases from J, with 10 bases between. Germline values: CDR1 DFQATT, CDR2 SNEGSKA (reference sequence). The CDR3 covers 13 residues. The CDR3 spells CSARGGYGYEQYF. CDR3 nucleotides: TGCAGTGCTAGAGGGGGGTATGGCTACGAGCAGTACTTC.

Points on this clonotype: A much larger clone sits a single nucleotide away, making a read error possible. CDR3 sequence (DNA): TGTGCCAGCATCCCTTTCGCGGGAGGGCCCGACGAGCAGTTCTTC. The encoded protein is CASIPFAGGPDEQFF. The chain is built from TRBV28 and TRBJ2-1; 9 bases match TRBD2. CDR3 size: 15 residues. Germline V lookup: CDR1 MDHEN, CDR2 SYDVKM. With V trimmed by 7 bases and J by 10 bases, 14 bases remained unmatched.

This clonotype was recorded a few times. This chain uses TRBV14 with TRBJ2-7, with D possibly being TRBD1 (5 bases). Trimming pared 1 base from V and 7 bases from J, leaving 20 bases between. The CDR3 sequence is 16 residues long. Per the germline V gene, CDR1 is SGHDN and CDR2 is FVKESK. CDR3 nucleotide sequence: TGTGCCAGCAGCCAAGTTGGGGCCCCCAGAGCGTGGGAGCAGTACTTC. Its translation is CASSQVGAPRAWEQYF. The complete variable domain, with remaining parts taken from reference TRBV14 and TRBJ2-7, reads EAGVTQFPSHSVIEKGQTVTLRCDPISGHDNLYWYRRVMGKEIKFLLHFVKESKQDESGMPNNRFLAERTGGTYSTLKVQPAELEDSGVYFCASSQVGAPRAWEQYFGPGTRLTVT.

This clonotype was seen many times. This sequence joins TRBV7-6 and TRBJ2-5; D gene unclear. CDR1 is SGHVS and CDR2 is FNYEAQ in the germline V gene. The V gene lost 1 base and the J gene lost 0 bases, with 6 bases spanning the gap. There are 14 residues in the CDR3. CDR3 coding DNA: TGTGCCAGCAGCTTAGGGGGATACCAAGAGACCCAGTACTTC. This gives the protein CASSLGGYQETQYF.

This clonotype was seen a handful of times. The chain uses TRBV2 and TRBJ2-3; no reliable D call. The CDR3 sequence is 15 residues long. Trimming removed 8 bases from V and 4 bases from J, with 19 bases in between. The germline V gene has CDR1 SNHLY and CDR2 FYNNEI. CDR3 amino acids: CASGVPRIKADTQYF. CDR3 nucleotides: TGTGCCAGCGGGGTCCCACGTATTAAGGCAGATACGCAGTATTTT.

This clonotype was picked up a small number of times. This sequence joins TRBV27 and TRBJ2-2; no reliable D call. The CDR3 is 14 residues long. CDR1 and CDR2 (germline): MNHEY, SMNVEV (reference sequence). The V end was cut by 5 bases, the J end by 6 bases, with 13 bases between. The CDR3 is CASSPRNLAGELFF. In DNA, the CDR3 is TGTGCCAGCAGTCCCCGAAATCTAGCCGGGGAGCTGTTTTTT.

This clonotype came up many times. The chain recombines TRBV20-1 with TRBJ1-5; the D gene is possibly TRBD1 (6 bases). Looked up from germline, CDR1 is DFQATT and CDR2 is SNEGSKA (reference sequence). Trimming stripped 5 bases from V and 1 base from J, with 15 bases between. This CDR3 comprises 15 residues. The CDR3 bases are TGCAGTGCTCTCACGGGGGGGCCCAGCAATCAGCCCCAGCATTTT. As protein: CSALTGGPSNQPQHF.

The CDR3 loop reads CASSLLDGYEQYF. CDR3 nucleotide sequence: TGTGCCAGCAGTTTACTTGATGGCTACGAGCAGTACTTC. The rearrangement links TRBV28 to TRBJ2-7; D is uncertain. CDR3 length equals 13 residues. V gave up 2 bases and J gave up 3 bases, with 8 bases separating them. Germline V lookup: CDR1 MDHEN, CDR2 SYDVKM.

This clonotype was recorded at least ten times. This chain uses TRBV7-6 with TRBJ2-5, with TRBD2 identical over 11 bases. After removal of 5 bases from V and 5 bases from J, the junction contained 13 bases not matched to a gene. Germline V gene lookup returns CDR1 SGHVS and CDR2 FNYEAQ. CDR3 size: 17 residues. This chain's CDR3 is CASSPKFSGRAFETQYF. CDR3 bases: TGTGCCAGCAGCCCCAAGTTTAGCGGGAGGGCCTTCGAGACCCAGTACTTC.

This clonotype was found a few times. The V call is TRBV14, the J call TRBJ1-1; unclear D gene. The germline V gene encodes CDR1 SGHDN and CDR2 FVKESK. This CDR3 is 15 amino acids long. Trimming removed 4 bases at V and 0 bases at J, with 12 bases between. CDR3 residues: CASSPLVVMNTEAFF. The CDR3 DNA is TGTGCCAGCAGCCCCTTAGTAGTAATGAACACTGAAGCTTTCTTT.

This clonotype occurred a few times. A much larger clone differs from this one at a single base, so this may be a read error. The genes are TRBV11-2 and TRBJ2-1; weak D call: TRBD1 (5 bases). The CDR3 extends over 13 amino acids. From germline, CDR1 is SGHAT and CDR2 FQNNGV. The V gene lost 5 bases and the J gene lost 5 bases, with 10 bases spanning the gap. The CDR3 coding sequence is TGTGCCAGCAGCCCAGGGCTCAACAATGAGCAGTTCTTC. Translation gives CASSPGLNNEQFF.

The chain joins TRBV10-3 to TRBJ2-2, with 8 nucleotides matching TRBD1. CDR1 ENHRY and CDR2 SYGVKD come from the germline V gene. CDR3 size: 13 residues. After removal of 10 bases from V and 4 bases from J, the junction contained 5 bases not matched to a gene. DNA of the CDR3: TGTGCCACCAGGGGGCCGGGCACCGGGGAGCTGTTTTTT. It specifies CATRGPGTGELFF.

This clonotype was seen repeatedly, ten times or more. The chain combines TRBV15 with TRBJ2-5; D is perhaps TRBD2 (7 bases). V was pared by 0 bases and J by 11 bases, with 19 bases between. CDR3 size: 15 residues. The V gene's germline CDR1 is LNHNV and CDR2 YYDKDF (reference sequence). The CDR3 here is CATSRDRGGGGSQYF. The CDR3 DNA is TGTGCCACCAGCAGAGATCGGGGAGGGGGAGGATCGCAGTACTTC. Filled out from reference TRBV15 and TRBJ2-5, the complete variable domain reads DAMVIQNPRYQVTQFGKPVTLSCSQTLNHNVMYWYQQKSSQAPKLLFHYYDKDFNNEADTPDNFQSRRPNTSFCFLDIRSPGLGDTAMYLCATSRDRGGGGSQYFGPGTRLLVL.

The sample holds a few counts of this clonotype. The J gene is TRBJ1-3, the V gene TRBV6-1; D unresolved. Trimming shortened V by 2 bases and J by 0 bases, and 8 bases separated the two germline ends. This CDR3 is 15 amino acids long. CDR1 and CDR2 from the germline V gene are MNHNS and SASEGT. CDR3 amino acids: CASSEMGSSGNTIYF. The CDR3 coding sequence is TGTGCCAGCAGTGAAATGGGGAGCTCTGGAAACACCATATATTTT.

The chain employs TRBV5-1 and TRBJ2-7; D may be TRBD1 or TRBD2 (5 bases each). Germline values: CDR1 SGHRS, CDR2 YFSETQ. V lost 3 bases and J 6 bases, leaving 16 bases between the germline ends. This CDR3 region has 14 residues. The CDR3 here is CASSSLLQGPEQYF. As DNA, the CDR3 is TGCGCCAGCAGCTCACTCCTTCAGGGACCCGAGCAGTACTTC.

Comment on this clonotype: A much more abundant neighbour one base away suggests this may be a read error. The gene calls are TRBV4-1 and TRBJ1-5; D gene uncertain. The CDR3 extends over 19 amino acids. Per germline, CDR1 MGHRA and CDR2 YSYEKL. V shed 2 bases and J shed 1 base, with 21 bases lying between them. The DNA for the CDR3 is TGCGCCAGCAGCCAACCCAAGGCCGGGCGGCCCTTGAGCAATCAGCCCCAGCATTTT. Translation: CASSQPKAGRPLSNQPQHF.

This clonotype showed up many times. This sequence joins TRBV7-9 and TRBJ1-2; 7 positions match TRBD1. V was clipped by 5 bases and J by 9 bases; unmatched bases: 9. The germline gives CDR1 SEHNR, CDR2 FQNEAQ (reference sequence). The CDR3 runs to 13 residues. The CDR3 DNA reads TGTGCCAGCAGCCCCTACGACAGGGCTCGCTACACCTTC. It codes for CASSPYDRARYTF.